This TCR beta chain was sequenced in a study of T cells in Graves' hyperthyroidism and ophthalmopathy. The sample holds many counts of this clonotype. As yet, its antigen is unknown. Germline V gene sequence: CDR1 LNHDA, CDR2 SQIVND (reference sequence). CDR3 length equals 15 residues. V gave up 5 bases and J gave up 0 bases, with 13 bases separating them. Reasons for excluding patients were uncontrolled infection, other autoimmune disease, pregnancy or lactation. General study results and limits: Most thyroid clonotypes expanded above 0.001 appeared in blood too.

Regions amplified from RNA transcripts were the TCR beta CDR3 regions. The study used the HTBI primer set for a first-round RT-PCR of the TCR CDR3. TCRdb re-analysed the multiplex PCR reads in MiXCR, keeping a single row per CDR3 protein. The sample has roughly 840,000 distinct CDR3 sequences; more than 30% are singletons. This chain uses TRBV19 with TRBJ2-5; D gene ambiguous. The receptor comes from a man aged 18-30 years with Graves' hyperthyroidism. The sequencing input was blood. The CDR3 reads CASSSLQTNQETQYF. DNA for the CDR3: TGTGCCAGTAGTTCCCTACAGACGAACCAAGAGACCCAGTACTTC.